The rows below give T cell receptor beta chains drawn from one sample of a study of T-cell memory formation after mild COVID-19. MiXCR was run by TCRdb on the 5' RACE reads, yielding one entry per CDR3 protein. The profile covers some 270,000 distinct CDR3 sequences, with 15% appearing a single time and under 2.5% taken by the ten largest. Sequenced: PBMCs or a T cell subset sorted from them (not recorded which). These receptors came from an adult woman who had mild COVID-19 (a few samples of this study predate the infection). Cell type and time point are not known. The CDR3 runs from the conserved cysteine through the conserved F or W. Each record gives: J gene, D gene, clone size, V gene, CDR3 DNA, CDR3 protein. A D gene is named only where the DNA matches it firmly. Rows may omit the clone size; those that give it use once, few, many or a size class.

J gene: TRBJ2-5
D gene: TRBD1
clone size: many
V gene: TRBV18
CDR3 DNA: TGTGCCAGCTCACCAAGGACAGGGGGAGAAGAGACCCAGTACTTC
CDR3 protein: CASSPRTGGEETQYF

J gene: TRBJ2-7
D gene: .
clone size: .
V gene: TRBV3-1
CDR3 DNA: TGTGCCAGCAGCCAAGATCACTACGAGCAGTACTTC
CDR3 protein: CASSQDHYEQYF

J gene: TRBJ2-7
D gene: .
clone size: many
V gene: TRBV29-1
CDR3 DNA: TGCAGCGTTGATGGGGGCGGGGGCTACGAGCAGTACTTC
CDR3 protein: CSVDGGGGYEQYF

J gene: TRBJ2-1
D gene: TRBD2
clone size: few
V gene: TRBV5-6
CDR3 DNA: TGTGCCAGCAGCCTTGGGACTAGCGGACCCTCCTACAATGAGCAGTTCTTC
CDR3 protein: CASSLGTSGPSYNEQFF

J gene: TRBJ1-1
D gene: .
clone size: few
V gene: TRBV2
CDR3 DNA: TGTGCCAGCATTTCCTCGGGAATCATGAACACTGAAGCTTTCTTT
CDR3 protein: CASISSGIMNTEAFF

J gene: TRBJ1-1
D gene: .
clone size: few
V gene: TRBV24-1
CDR3 DNA: TGTGCCACCAGCCTAGGGGTGGGGAACACTGAAGCTTTCTTT
CDR3 protein: CATSLGVGNTEAFF

J gene: TRBJ2-7
D gene: TRBD2
clone size: .
V gene: TRBV20-1
CDR3 DNA: TGCAGTGCTGGGACTGCGGGACTAGCGAGCTCCTACGAGCAGTACTTC
CDR3 protein: CSAGTAGLASSYEQYF

J gene: TRBJ2-1
D gene: .
clone size: .
V gene: TRBV7-8
CDR3 DNA: TGTGCCAGCAGCCCGATCACCGGGACGCCTCAATCCAATGAGCAGTTCTTC
CDR3 protein: CASSPITGTPQSNEQFF

J gene: TRBJ2-7
D gene: .
clone size: .
V gene: TRBV12-3/TRBV12-4
CDR3 DNA: TGTGCCAGCAGTTTGGGGGCTCCAAGCTCCTACGAGCAGTACTTC
CDR3 protein: CASSLGAPSSYEQYF

J gene: TRBJ2-7
D gene: .
clone size: few
V gene: TRBV7-2
CDR3 DNA: TGTGCCAGCAGCTTATTCGGCAACAGTTCCCCCTACGAGCAGTACTTC
CDR3 protein: CASSLFGNSSPYEQYF

J gene: TRBJ2-3
D gene: TRBD1
clone size: .
V gene: TRBV11-2
CDR3 DNA: TGTGCCAGCAGACCATTTGCTTTGAGGACAGGGGTGCCAGATACGCAGTATTTT
CDR3 protein: CASRPFALRTGVPDTQYF

J gene: TRBJ1-2
D gene: .
clone size: .
V gene: TRBV14
CDR3 DNA: TGTGCCAGCAGCCAAGCCGGGTTCGGCTATGGCTACACCTTC
CDR3 protein: CASSQAGFGYGYTF

J gene: TRBJ2-2
D gene: .
clone size: .
V gene: TRBV11-2
CDR3 DNA: TGTGCCAGCAGCTCCCCTTGGGGTATCGGGGAGCTGTTTTTT
CDR3 protein: CASSSPWGIGELFF

J gene: TRBJ2-3
D gene: TRBD2
clone size: .
V gene: TRBV6-5
CDR3 DNA: TGTGCCAGCAGTTACGCTGTCGGGGGGAGCACAGATACGCAGTATTTT
CDR3 protein: CASSYAVGGSTDTQYF

J gene: TRBJ2-5
D gene: .
clone size: .
V gene: TRBV3-1
CDR3 DNA: TGTGCCAGCAGCCAAGAAGTAAGGCCCGGGAGGACCCAGTACTTC
CDR3 protein: CASSQEVRPGRTQYF

J gene: TRBJ2-1
D gene: TRBD1
clone size: .
V gene: TRBV25-1
CDR3 DNA: TGTGCCAGCAGCACAGGGGTACGAGAGCAGTTCTTC
CDR3 protein: CASSTGVREQFF

J gene: TRBJ1-1
D gene: .
clone size: many
V gene: TRBV7-2
CDR3 DNA: TGTGCCAGCAGCTTAAATCAGGGAAACACTGAAGCTTTCTTT
CDR3 protein: CASSLNQGNTEAFF

J gene: TRBJ2-5
D gene: .
clone size: few
V gene: TRBV24-1
CDR3 DNA: TGTGCCACCAGTCGGCTTTCAGGGACCCAGTACTTC
CDR3 protein: CATSRLSGTQYF

J gene: TRBJ1-5
D gene: .
clone size: .
V gene: TRBV30
CDR3 DNA: TGTGCCTGGGGCAGGGGTTGGAATCAGCCCCAGCATTTT
CDR3 protein: CAWGRGWNQPQHF

J gene: TRBJ2-7
D gene: TRBD1
clone size: few
V gene: TRBV18
CDR3 DNA: TGTGCCAGCTCAATCAAACAGGGGGCGTTTAACGAGCAGTACTTC
CDR3 protein: CASSIKQGAFNEQYF

J gene: TRBJ2-7
D gene: .
clone size: few
V gene: TRBV29-1
CDR3 DNA: TGCACCAGCGTTGGTCCAACCCACTACGAGCAGTACTTC
CDR3 protein: CTSVGPTHYEQYF

J gene: TRBJ2-7
D gene: TRBD1
clone size: .
V gene: TRBV2
CDR3 DNA: TGTGCCAGCACCTCCGACAGGGCTTCTTACGAGCAGTACTTC
CDR3 protein: CASTSDRASYEQYF

J gene: TRBJ1-1
D gene: .
clone size: few
V gene: TRBV6-2/TRBV6-3
CDR3 DNA: TGTGCCAGCCGGCGGAACACAGGGACAAGGACTGAAGCTTTCTTT
CDR3 protein: CASRRNTGTRTEAFF

J gene: TRBJ1-1
D gene: .
clone size: few
V gene: TRBV12-3/TRBV12-4
CDR3 DNA: TGTGCCAGCAGGCCTCGGGGGACGGCGAACACTGAAGCTTTCTTT
CDR3 protein: CASRPRGTANTEAFF

J gene: TRBJ2-1
D gene: .
clone size: .
V gene: TRBV4-2
CDR3 DNA: TGTGCCAGCAGCCAAGATCCACTCTACGGGTCGTTCTTC
CDR3 protein: CASSQDPLYGSFF

J gene: TRBJ1-5
D gene: TRBD1
clone size: .
V gene: TRBV27
CDR3 DNA: TGTGCCAGCAGTCCAGGGGGCAGGAGCAATCAGCCCCAGCATTTT
CDR3 protein: CASSPGGRSNQPQHF

J gene: TRBJ1-6
D gene: .
clone size: .
V gene: TRBV27
CDR3 DNA: TGTGCCAGCAGTTTGGAGGGTTTTTTGCGCAATTCACCCCTCCACTTT
CDR3 protein: CASSLEGFLRNSPLHF

J gene: TRBJ2-7
D gene: .
clone size: many
V gene: TRBV7-9
CDR3 DNA: TGTGCCAGCAGCTTGTCCAGGGACTACGAGCAGTACTTC
CDR3 protein: CASSLSRDYEQYF

J gene: TRBJ2-1
D gene: TRBD2
clone size: few
V gene: TRBV5-1
CDR3 DNA: TGCGCCAGCAGCCTAACCGGGGGGGAGAGTGCGCAGTTCTTC
CDR3 protein: CASSLTGGESAQFF